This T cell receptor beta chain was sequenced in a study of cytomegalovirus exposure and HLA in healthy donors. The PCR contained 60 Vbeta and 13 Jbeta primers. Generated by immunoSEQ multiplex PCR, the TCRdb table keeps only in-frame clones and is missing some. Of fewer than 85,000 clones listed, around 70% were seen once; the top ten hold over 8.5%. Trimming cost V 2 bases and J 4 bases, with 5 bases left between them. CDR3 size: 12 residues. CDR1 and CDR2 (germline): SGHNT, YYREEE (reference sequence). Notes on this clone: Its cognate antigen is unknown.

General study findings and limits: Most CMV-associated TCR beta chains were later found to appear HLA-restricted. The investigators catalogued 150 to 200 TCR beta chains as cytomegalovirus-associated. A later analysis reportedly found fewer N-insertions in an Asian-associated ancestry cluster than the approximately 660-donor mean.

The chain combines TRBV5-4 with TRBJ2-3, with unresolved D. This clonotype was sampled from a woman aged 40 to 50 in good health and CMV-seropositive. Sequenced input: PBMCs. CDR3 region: CASSFFADTQYF. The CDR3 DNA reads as TGTGCCAGCAGCTTTTTCGCAGATACGCAGTATTTT.